This T cell receptor (beta chain) was identified in a study of early T cells in non-severe SARS-CoV-2 infection. Study context: The chains were unpaired, and the sequenced material was bulk RNA from unsorted whole blood.

The CDR3 covers 14 residues. With 6 bases removed from V and 6 bases from J, the gap between germline ends came to 15 bases. Germline V gene lookup returns CDR1 ENHRY and CDR2 SYGVKD. In the library, individual cDNA molecules carried attached unique molecular identifiers. TCRdb fed the 5' RACE reads into MiXCR, producing one record per CDR3 protein. Here the sample spans some 56,000 distinct CDR3 sequences, around 16% being singletons. Here the sequenced sample was whole blood, taken at baseline. This clonotype was obtained from an adult who was a healthcare worker with PCR-confirmed SARS-CoV-2 infection or an uninfected control (not recorded which). The chain combines TRBV10-3 with TRBJ2-1; D possibly matches TRBD1 or TRBD2 (5 bases each). The CDR3 loop reads CAISAGAFRNEQFF. Here the CDR3 DNA reads TGTGCCATCAGCGCCGGGGCTTTTCGCAATGAGCAGTTCTTC.